This T cell receptor beta chain was obtained from a study of OX40 agonist ivuxolimab in advanced cancers. Overall study: Ivuxolimab was delivered to patients intravenously every 2 weeks at doses spanning 0.01 to 10 mg/kg.

The assay was immunoSEQ multiplex PCR, and TCRdb's table has in-frame clones only and misses some. The profile shows 90,000 to 150,000 clones, around 89% of them singletons. Individuals having autoimmune disease history or systemic immunosuppression were not enrolled. This CDR3 is 12 amino acids long. The germline V gene encodes CDR1 MDHEN and CDR2 SYDVKM. The V end lost 5 bases, the J end lost 11 bases, and 15 bases lay between the germline ends. The sequences come from CD4+ or CD8+ T cells sorted from blood, collected in a trial of the OX40 agonist ivuxolimab. The rearrangement links TRBV28 to TRBJ1-2; D gene uncertain. The clonotype comes from an adult with an advanced solid tumor such as melanoma, head and neck, liver or kidney cancer. This CDR3 is CASSPVGREYTF. CDR3 DNA sequence: TGTGCCAGCAGTCCTGTTGGCCGGGAGTACACCTTC.